This paragraph covers one TCR beta chain sequence. This specimen belongs to a study of CD8+ T cells in alopecia areata. For the study at large: The protocol delivered tofacitinib for 6 to 18 months, then withdrew it for 6 months.

The V gene lost 4 bases and the J gene lost 4 bases, with 12 bases spanning the gap. Germline V gene lookup returns CDR1 SGHTA and CDR2 FQGTGA. The CDR3 length is 14 residues. Collection of lesional scalp punch biopsies and peripheral blood was performed in alopecia areata patients. After isolation, RNA underwent reverse transcription to generate cDNA as the sequencing template. Sequencing used immunoSEQ multiplex PCR; TCRdb keeps in-frame clones, though not all of them. Among about 12,000 clones listed, about 59% were seen once. The chain has TRBV7-3 and TRBJ2-3; the D gene is possibly TRBD2 (6 bases). The specimen sequenced was skin. This TCR was recovered from a human donor with alopecia areata. The CDR3 region is CASSSLGRSDTQYF. The CDR3 region has the DNA TGTGCCAGCAGCTCACTGGGGAGGTCAGATACGCAGTATTTT.